These 22 T cell receptor beta chains originate from one sample sequenced in a study of radiotherapy plus CTLA-4 blockade in lung cancer. The protocol was immunoSEQ multiplex PCR, while the TCRdb copy is restricted to in-frame clones and leaves out a portion. Counted here are 65,000 to 90,000 clones, more than 75% occurring once; the ten biggest clones make up over 0.85%. This material consisted of peripheral blood, taken from a patient treated with radiotherapy plus ipilimumab. These receptors were obtained from a human donor with non-small cell lung cancer who had stable disease on radiotherapy plus ipilimumab.

This clone turned up a few times. The CDR3 loop reads CASSPQGSNQPQHF. The CDR3 DNA reads TGTGCCAGCTCACCACAGGGTAGCAATCAGCCCCAGCATTTT. This sequence joins TRBV18 and TRBJ1-5, with no clear D. The V gene's germline CDR1 is KGHSH and CDR2 LQKENI. The CDR3 totals 14 residues. V lost 1 base, J lost 0 bases, and 4 bases lay in between.

This rearrangement joins TRBV7-2 to TRBJ2-2, with 10 bases matching TRBD1. CDR3 length equals 16 residues. Trimming cost V 5 bases and J 4 bases; bases outside gene matches: 7. Germline assignment: CDR1 SGHTA and CDR2 FQGNSA. The CDR3 nucleotides are TGTGCCAGCAGCGACCAGGGACAGGGGAGCACCGGGGAGCTGTTTTTT. It codes for CASSDQGQGSTGELFF. Variable domain in full (rest from reference TRBV7-2 and TRBJ2-2): GAGVSQSPSNKVTEKGKDVELRCDPISGHTALYWYRQSLGQGLEFLIYFQGNSAPDKSGLPSDRFSAERTGGSVSTLTIQRTQQEDSAVYLCASSDQGQGSTGELFFGEGSRLTVL.

The CDR3 nucleotides are TGTGCCAGTAGTATCGGGCCCAGGGGAACGAACACTGAAGCTTTCTTT. It translates to CASSIGPRGTNTEAFF. This chain uses TRBV19 with TRBJ1-1, with D possibly matching TRBD1 (6 bases). The CDR3 consists of 16 residues. Germline CDR1 is LNHDA and CDR2 is SQIVND (reference sequence). V shed 3 bases and J shed 1 base, with 15 bases lying between them.

The chain joins TRBV5-5 to TRBJ1-2; TRBD1 might be the D (5 bases). The V end lost 0 bases, the J end lost 6 bases, and 15 bases lay between the germline ends. The CDR3 has 15 residues. Germline V gene lookup returns CDR1 SGHKS and CDR2 YYEKEE (reference sequence). The CDR3 DNA sequence: TGTGCCAGCAGCTTGGTGCCCAGGGATACGAATGGCTACACCTTC. Translation gives CASSLVPRDTNGYTF.

The chain joins TRBV13 to TRBJ2-7; 10 nucleotides match TRBD1. Trimming at V came to 5 bases and at J to 5 bases, leaving 9 bases not matched to a gene. The CDR3 has 15 residues. Germline V gene lookup returns CDR1 PRHDT and CDR2 FYEKMQ (reference sequence). This CDR3 is CASSPRGTGVHEQYF. The CDR3 coding sequence is TGTGCCAGCAGCCCGCGCGGGACAGGGGTCCACGAGCAGTACTTC.

This sequence joins TRBV19 and TRBJ2-2, with 14 bases fitting TRBD2. The CDR3 spans 19 residues. The germline V gene encodes CDR1 LNHDA and CDR2 SQIVND (reference sequence). With 5 bases clipped from V and 3 bases from J, the junction kept 11 bases outside the gene matches. CDR3 in DNA: TGTGCCAGTAGTGGGGGGGACCCGGGACTAGCGGGGGACACCGGGGAGCTGTTTTTT. Its protein is CASSGGDPGLAGDTGELFF.

The rearrangement links TRBV19 to TRBJ1-4; D possibly corresponds to TRBD1 (5 bases). Germline V gives CDR1 LNHDA, CDR2 SQIVND (reference sequence). V gave up 6 bases and J gave up 8 bases, with 19 bases separating them. CDR3 length equals 15 residues. DNA of the CDR3: TGTGCCAGTAGAGGGGCCCCCAAGGGGCAAGAAAAACTGTTTTTT. It is translated as CASRGAPKGQEKLFF.

This clone was found once. V usage is TRBV28 and J usage is TRBJ1-1; no clear D. The CDR3 extends over 13 amino acids. Trimming took off 3 bases at V and 0 bases at J, with 5 bases between the two ends. Germline V gives CDR1 MDHEN, CDR2 SYDVKM. CDR3 region: CASSFPLNTEAFF. The CDR3 nucleotides are TGTGCCAGCAGTTTCCCCTTGAACACTGAAGCTTTCTTT.

The chain has TRBV28 and TRBJ1-1; D perhaps matches TRBD1 (5 bases). This CDR3 spans 13 amino acids. Trimming took off 2 bases at V and 10 bases at J, with 14 bases between the two ends. Germline CDR1 is MDHEN and CDR2 is SYDVKM. The DNA of the CDR3 is TGTGCCAGCAGTTTACAGGGCCCCCAGGGAGCTTTCTTT. This codes for CASSLQGPQGAFF.

This chain uses TRBV10-3 with TRBJ1-3, with no clear D. CDR3 size: 14 residues. Germline V gene data show CDR1 as ENHRY and CDR2 as SYGVKD. V lost 4 bases and J lost 0, with 7 bases in between. The CDR3 is CAISARASGNTIYF. As DNA, the CDR3 is TGTGCCATCAGTGCCCGAGCCTCTGGAAACACCATATATTTT.

V is TRBV27 and J is TRBJ1-5; D not resolved. V lost 3 bases to trimming and J lost 7 bases, with 10 bases between them. CDR3 size: 13 residues. Germline values: CDR1 MNHEY, CDR2 SMNVEV (reference sequence). The CDR3 DNA follows: TGTGCCAGCAGTTTGAATAGAGGGCAGCCCCAGCATTTT. Translating gives CASSLNRGQPQHF.

A note on this clone: The germline gene is not matched at one end of the junction; a read error may be the cause. The gene calls are TRBV7-2 and TRBJ1-3, with a possible D match to TRBD1 (5 bases). Looked up from germline, CDR1 is SGHTA and CDR2 is FQGNSA. CDR3 size: 15 residues. The CDR3 here is CASSLRGSSRNTIYF. The CDR3 DNA sequence: TGTGCCAGCAGCTTAAGGGGCTCCTCTAGAAACACCATATATTTT.

The chain combines TRBV16 with TRBJ1-2; D remains ambiguous. Germline-derived CDR1 and CDR2 are KGHSY and FQNENV. The CDR3 totals 14 residues. The germline V and J ends were trimmed by 4 bases and 4 bases, with 13 bases remaining between them. The CDR3 reads CASSPGGERYGYTF. The CDR3 DNA is TGTGCCAGCAGCCCCGGCGGGGAACGCTATGGCTACACCTTC.

The V call is TRBV7-9, the J call TRBJ2-3; a weak D match, TRBD1 (6 bases). Germline values: CDR1 SEHNR, CDR2 FQNEAQ (reference sequence). Trimming took 5 bases from V and 1 from J, leaving 10 bases between them. This CDR3 has 14 amino acids. CDR3 coding DNA: TGTGCCAGCAGCCGTTCAGGGGGCACAGATACGCAGTATTTT. It is translated as CASSRSGGTDTQYF.

The V and J genes are TRBV18 and TRBJ2-5; D is ambiguous. V lost 0 bases and J 3 bases, leaving 5 bases between the germline ends. Germline V gives CDR1 KGHSH, CDR2 LQKENI. The CDR3 totals 13 residues. The CDR3 DNA sequence: TGTGCCAGCTCACCACCGATGGAAGAGACCCAGTACTTC. It encodes CASSPPMEETQYF.

The genes are TRBV2 and TRBJ2-7, with 14 bases identical to TRBD2. This CDR3 comprises 17 residues. The V and J ends lost 4 bases and 7 bases, in that order; junction bases with no gene match: 12. Per germline, CDR1 SNHLY and CDR2 FYNNEI. The CDR3 reads CASSGSTSGRALGEQYF. CDR3 sequence (DNA): TGTGCCAGCAGTGGCTCGACTAGCGGGAGGGCCCTAGGGGAGCAGTACTTC.

V is TRBV7-3 and J is TRBJ2-3; D not certain. This CDR3 region has 15 residues. CDR1 SGHTA and CDR2 FQGTGA come from the germline V gene. The V end was cut by 2 bases, the J end by 0 bases, with 9 bases between. CDR3 protein: CASSLHGASTDTQYF. The CDR3 nucleotides are TGTGCCAGCAGCTTACATGGCGCTAGCACAGATACGCAGTATTTT.

Here the CDR3 DNA reads TGTGCCAGCAGCGCCACCCTAGCGGGGGGGCCTCAAGATACGCAGTATTTT. It codes for CASSATLAGGPQDTQYF. This chain uses TRBV9 with TRBJ2-3, with 12 bases fitting TRBD2. The germline gives CDR1 SGDLS, CDR2 YYNGEE. The V and J ends lost 3 bases and 5 bases, in that order; junction bases with no gene match: 10. The CDR3 contains 17 residues. Full variable domain (missing parts from reference TRBV9 and TRBJ2-3): DSGVTQTPKHLITATGQRVTLRCSPRSGDLSVYWYQQSLDQGLQFLIQYYNGEERAKGNILERFSAQQFPDLHSELNLSSLELGDSALYFCASSATLAGGPQDTQYFGPGTRLTVL.

The genes are TRBV19 and TRBJ2-4; 9 bases fit TRBD1. Germline assignment: CDR1 LNHDA and CDR2 SQIVND (reference sequence). The CDR3 loop spans 16 amino acids. V was clipped by 3 bases and J by 0 bases; unmatched bases: 3. CDR3 protein: CASSIPDRGAKNIQYF. The CDR3, as DNA: TGTGCCAGTAGTATTCCGGACAGGGGAGCCAAAAACATTCAGTACTTC. The full variable domain, with the rest looked up from reference TRBV19 and TRBJ2-4, is DGGITQSPKYLFRKEGQNVTLSCEQNLNHDAMYWYRQDPGQGLRLIYYSQIVNDFQKGDIAEGYSVSREKKESFPLTVTSAQKNPTAFYLCASSIPDRGAKNIQYFGAGTRLSVL.

V and J are TRBV20-1 and TRBJ2-4; possibly TRBD1 for D (5 bases). The CDR3 totals 11 residues. Germline lookup yields CDR1 DFQATT and CDR2 SNEGSKA (reference sequence). The V end was cut by 4 bases, the J end by 7 bases, with 8 bases between. CDR3 sequence: CSAKGANIQYF. In DNA form, the CDR3 reads TGCAGTGCTAAAGGGGCCAACATTCAGTACTTC.

The genes are TRBV5-8 and TRBJ2-5; no firm D call. V lost 5 bases to trimming and J lost 1 base, with 15 bases between them. The CDR3 is made up of 15 amino acids. Germline V gives CDR1 SGHTS, CDR2 YDEGEE. CDR3 nucleotide sequence: TGTGCCAGCAGTCTCCGCCCCAGCGTCCAAGAGACCCAGTACTTC. Translating gives CASSLRPSVQETQYF.

The V call is TRBV2, the J call TRBJ2-5; 9 bases agree with TRBD2. Germline lookup yields CDR1 SNHLY and CDR2 FYNNEI. After removal of 10 bases from V and 5 bases from J, the junction contained 8 bases not matched to a gene. This CDR3 has 13 residues. The CDR3 DNA reads TGTGCCACTTCGGGACTAGCAGGGGAGACCCAGTACTTC. Its translation: CATSGLAGETQYF.